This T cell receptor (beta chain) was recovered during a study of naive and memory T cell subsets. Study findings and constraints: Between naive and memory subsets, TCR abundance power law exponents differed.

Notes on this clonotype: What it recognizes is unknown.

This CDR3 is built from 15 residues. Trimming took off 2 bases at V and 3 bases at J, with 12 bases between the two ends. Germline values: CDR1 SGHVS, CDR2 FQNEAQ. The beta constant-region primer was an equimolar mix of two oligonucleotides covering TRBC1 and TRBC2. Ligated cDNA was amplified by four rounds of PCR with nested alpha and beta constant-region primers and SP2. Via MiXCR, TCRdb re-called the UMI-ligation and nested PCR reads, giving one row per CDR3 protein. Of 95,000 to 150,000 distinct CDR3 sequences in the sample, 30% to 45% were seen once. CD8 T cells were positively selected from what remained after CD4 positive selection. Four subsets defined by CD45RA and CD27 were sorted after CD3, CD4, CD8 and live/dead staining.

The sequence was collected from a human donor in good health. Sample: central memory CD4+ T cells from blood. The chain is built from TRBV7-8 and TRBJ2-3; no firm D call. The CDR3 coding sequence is TGTGCCAGCAGCTTATTGGGTGGTCGAACAGATACGCAGTATTTT. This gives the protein CASSLLGGRTDTQYF.